The entry below gives a single T cell receptor beta chain sequence along with its context. The data were obtained in a study of blood T cell dynamics during melanoma immunotherapy. Time point: week 3, after first cycle of checkpoint inhibitor. At 12 weeks after first infusion, RECIST 1.1 defined response for most patients. No patient had earlier systemic cancer treatment, concurrent immunosuppressants, or another active cancer. V gave up 6 bases and J gave up 4 bases; unmatched junction bases: 4. Germline loops: CDR1 MRHNA, CDR2 SNTAGT. CDR3 length equals 14 residues. Clones were read by immunoSEQ multiplex PCR, and TCRdb kept only the in-frame ones, dropping some. There are around 6,400 clones in the sample; roughly 88% occur only once, and 5% lies in the top ten.

The sequencing here drew on blood, taken from a patient treated with checkpoint blockade. This receptor was identified in a human donor with melanoma. This rearrangement joins TRBV6-4 to TRBJ2-3; 10 positions agree with TRBD1. The CDR3 nucleotides read TGTGCCAGCAGAGGACAGGGGGGAGCAGATACGCAGTATTTT. Translation gives CASRGQGGADTQYF.